These 31 T cell receptor beta chains were sequenced from one sample in a study of T cells in Graves' hyperthyroidism and ophthalmopathy. RNA transcripts yielded amplified TCR beta CDR3 regions. HTBI primers were employed in a first-round RT-PCR of the TCR CDR3. MiXCR, applied by TCRdb to the multiplex PCR reads, yields one record per CDR3 protein. Of about 480,000 distinct CDR3 sequences in the sample, approximately 15% were seen once. The specimen sequenced was blood. The receptors come from a woman aged 18-29 years with Graves' hyperthyroidism.

This rearrangement joins TRBV29-1 to TRBJ2-3; D possibly corresponds to TRBD1 (6 bases). The CDR3 spans 15 residues. Germline values: CDR1 SQVTM, CDR2 ANQGSEA. Trimming stripped 5 bases from V and 0 bases from J, with 15 bases between. The CDR3 nucleotides are TGCAGCGTTCAGGACAGAATGACTAGCACAGATACGCAGTATTTT. Amino acids: CSVQDRMTSTDTQYF.

This clonotype occurred many times. The chain uses TRBV30 and TRBJ2-3, with TRBD2 matching 12 bases. Germline V lookup: CDR1 GTSNPN, CDR2 SVGIG (reference sequence). The CDR3 runs to 15 residues. Germline trimming cut 1 base from V and 2 bases from J; bases unmatched to any gene: 1. CDR3 in amino acids: CAWSGTSGITDTQYF. DNA for the CDR3: TGTGCCTGGAGTGGGACTAGCGGGATCACAGATACGCAGTATTTT.

This clonotype was recorded many times. This chain joins TRBV12-3 or TRBV12-4 and TRBJ1-2; no reliable D call. Between the trimmed V and J ends, which lost 5 bases and 4 bases, there was a span of 11 bases. The CDR3 loop spans 13 amino acids. The CDR3 nucleotides read TGTGCCAGCAGTAATCAGTATGGCTATGGCTACACCTTC. It is translated as CASSNQYGYGYTF.

This clonotype was counted at least ten times. The gene calls are TRBV3-1 and TRBJ1-2; D not certain. The CDR3 length is 17 residues. V shed 4 bases and J shed 0 bases, with 18 bases lying between them. Germline-derived CDR1 and CDR2 are LGHDT and YNNKEL (reference sequence). The CDR3 region has the DNA TGTGCCAGCAGCCCAAGCGACGCCTTCCGGGCTAACTATGGCTACACCTTC. It specifies CASSPSDAFRANYGYTF.

Turning to this clonotype: The junction departs from germline at one end; a sequencing error may be responsible. The rearrangement links TRBV3-1 to TRBJ2-1; TRBD2 matches 9 bases. Germline values: CDR1 LGHDT, CDR2 YNNKEL (reference sequence). The CDR3 extends over 18 amino acids. CDR3 coding DNA: TGTGCCAACAGCCAAGTCCCGGGGACTAGCTCAGGAGTCAACGAGCAGTTCTTC. Translating it yields CANSQVPGTSSGVNEQFF.

V and J are TRBV11-1 and TRBJ2-3; 8 bases line up with TRBD2. This CDR3 comprises 14 residues. V was clipped by 5 bases and J by 4 bases; unmatched bases: 5. Per germline, CDR1 SGHAT and CDR2 FQDESV (reference sequence). CDR3 region: CASSERGTSDTQYF. CDR3 DNA sequence: TGTGCCAGCAGCGAGCGGGGGACGTCAGATACGCAGTATTTT. The full variable domain, in which reference TRBV11-1 and TRBJ2-3 provide the parts outside the CDR3, is EAEVAQSPRYKITEKSQAVAFWCDPISGHATLYWYRQILGQGPELLVQFQDESVVDDSQLPKDRFSAERLKGVDSTLKIQPAELGDSAMYLCASSERGTSDTQYFGPGTRLTVL.

This clonotype was seen repeatedly, ten times or more. The chain is built from TRBV15 and TRBJ1-2; D ambiguous. The CDR3 is 14 residues long. Trimming left V 1 base short and J 4 bases short, with 10 bases between. Germline CDR1 is LNHNV and CDR2 is YYDKDF (reference sequence). CDR3 protein: CATSRASTAYGYTF. In nucleotides, the CDR3 is TGTGCCACCAGCAGAGCTAGTACAGCCTATGGCTACACCTTC.

This clonotype occurred many times. One end of the junction fails to match germline, which may point to a read error. The J gene is TRBJ2-5, the V gene TRBV5-8; TRBD2 aligns across 7 bases. This CDR3 spans 14 amino acids. Germline-derived CDR1 and CDR2 are SGHTS and YDEGEE. The CDR3 DNA is TGTGCCAGCAGCCCGCGGGGGAGGCAAGGGACCCAGTACTTC. Protein sequence: CASSPRGRQGTQYF. Based on the CDR3 plus reference TRBV5-8 and TRBJ2-5, the full variable domain is EAGVTQSPTHLIKTRGQQATLRCSPISGHTSVYWYQQALGLGLQFLLWYDEGEERNRGNFPPRFSGRQFPNYSSELNVNALELEDSALYLCASSPRGRQGTQYFGPGTRLLVL.

The chain combines TRBV20-1 with TRBJ2-7; D unclear. CDR3 length equals 14 residues. CDR1 and CDR2 from the germline V gene are DFQATT and SNEGSKA (reference sequence). The germline V and J ends were trimmed by 0 bases and 3 bases, with 12 bases remaining between them. The CDR3 reads CSARDNDRGYEQYF. CDR3 in DNA: TGCAGTGCTAGAGATAACGACCGTGGCTACGAGCAGTACTTC.

This clonotype was seen many times. The V call is TRBV6-5, the J call TRBJ1-1, with D perhaps TRBD1 (6 bases). The CDR3 length is 15 residues. V lost 2 bases and J 1 base, leaving 11 bases between the germline ends. Germline V CDR1 and CDR2: MNHEY, SVGAGI. Here the CDR3 reads CASSYVGAGNTEAFF. The CDR3 DNA follows: TGTGCCAGCAGTTACGTGGGGGCAGGGAACACTGAAGCTTTCTTT.

The chain is built from TRBV7-3 and TRBJ2-1; 8 positions agree with TRBD2. Germline CDR1 and CDR2: SGHTA and FQGTGA. With V trimmed by 5 bases and J by 5 bases, 5 bases remained unmatched. The CDR3 extends over 14 amino acids. The CDR3 loop is CASSETSGHNEQFF. In DNA form, the CDR3 reads TGTGCCAGCAGCGAAACTAGCGGTCACAATGAGCAGTTCTTC.

Ten or more counts support this clonotype. CDR3 residues: CASSLIDRANEQFF. The CDR3 DNA reads as TGTGCCAGCAGCCTAATCGACAGGGCCAATGAGCAGTTCTTC. The chain combines TRBV5-6 with TRBJ2-1; TRBD1 matches 7 bases. The CDR3 covers 14 residues. Germline V gives CDR1 SGHDT, CDR2 YYEEEE. V shed 4 bases and J 6 bases; nucleotides not matched to a gene: 7. Supplemented by reference TRBV5-6 and TRBJ2-1, the full variable domain reads DAGVTQSPTHLIKTRGQQVTLRCSPKSGHDTVSWYQQALGQGPQFIFQYYEEEERQRGNFPDRFSGHQFPNYSSELNVNALLLGDSALYLCASSLIDRANEQFFGPGTRLTVL.

Ten or more counts support this clonotype. The V and J genes are TRBV27 and TRBJ1-1; 7 nucleotides align to TRBD1. There are 15 residues in the CDR3. Per germline, CDR1 MNHEY and CDR2 SMNVEV (reference sequence). Unmatched junction bases numbered 7, after V lost 5 bases and J lost 1 base. This CDR3 is CASSTLQGRNTEAFF. CDR3 sequence (DNA): TGTGCCAGCAGTACCTTACAGGGGAGGAACACTGAAGCTTTCTTT.

This clonotype was observed a handful of times. This chain connects TRBV9 to TRBJ1-1, with a weak D call TRBD1 (6 bases). Germline assignment: CDR1 SGDLS and CDR2 YYNGEE. The length of the CDR3 is 15 residues. The V end lost 3 bases, the J end lost 0 bases, and 12 bases lay between the germline ends. The CDR3 nucleotides are TGTGCCAGCAGCGCCGGACAGTTCATGAACACTGAAGCTTTCTTT. Translated: CASSAGQFMNTEAFF.

Only a few counts were recorded for this clonotype. V usage is TRBV6-1 and J usage is TRBJ1-3; 7 bases are a match to TRBD1. The CDR3 covers 17 residues. Losses at the gene ends were 5 bases for V and 0 bases for J; bases not matched to a gene: 10. Per the germline V gene, CDR1 is MNHNS and CDR2 is SASEGT. CDR3 residues: CASSRGTESASGNTIYF. The CDR3 DNA reads as TGTGCCAGCAGTCGGGGGACAGAATCGGCCTCTGGAAACACCATATATTTT.

Points on this clonotype: At one end the junction does not follow the germline gene, possibly because of a read error. This chain uses TRBV28 with TRBJ2-6; D is perhaps TRBD1 (5 bases). The V gene's germline CDR1 is MDHEN and CDR2 SYDVKM. The CDR3 totals 16 residues. The CDR3 spells CASRPLLGSGANVPTF. As DNA, the CDR3 is TGTGCCAGCAGGCCCCTCTTAGGGTCTGGGGCCAACGTCCCGACTTTC.

This clonotype was counted ten times or more. The J gene is TRBJ1-2, the V gene TRBV13, with 11 nucleotides matching TRBD1. Germline V gene data show CDR1 as PRHDT and CDR2 as FYEKMQ (reference sequence). The junction had 6 bases not matched to a gene; V was cut back by 5 bases and J by 7 bases. The CDR3 runs 14 residues. CDR3 DNA: TGTGCCAGCAGCACCGGACAGGGGGCTAGTGGCTACACCTTC. It is translated as CASSTGQGASGYTF.

To note about this clonotype: This may be a read error: a much more frequent sequence differs by one nucleotide. The genes are TRBV20-1 and TRBJ2-7; no reliable D call. The ends were cut back, 3 bases at V and 0 bases at J, with 12 bases in the middle. The length of the CDR3 is 14 residues. Germline CDR1 is DFQATT and CDR2 is SNEGSKA (reference sequence). The CDR3 bases are TGCAGTGCTAGTCAAATTATGGGCTCCTACGAGCAGTACGTC. It specifies CSASQIMGSYEQYV.

This clonotype was found a few times. The chain employs TRBV28 and TRBJ2-3; 16 nucleotides match TRBD2. Trimming took 5 bases from V and 7 from J; bases not matched to a gene: 12. The CDR3 loop spans 18 amino acids. The germline V gene encodes CDR1 MDHEN and CDR2 SYDVKM. The CDR3 sequence is CASSTPEGTSGRAYTQYF. Here the CDR3 DNA reads TGTGCCAGCAGTACCCCAGAGGGGACTAGCGGGAGGGCCTATACGCAGTATTTT.

This clonotype occurred many times. This chain joins TRBV3-1 and TRBJ1-2; perhaps TRBD1 as D (6 bases). Trimming removed 5 bases from V and 4 bases from J, with 11 bases in between. In germline, CDR1 is LGHDT, CDR2 YNNKEL (reference sequence). This CDR3 has 13 residues. The CDR3 spells CASSSQGFYGYTF. CDR3 sequence (DNA): TGTGCCAGCAGCTCTCAGGGGTTCTATGGCTACACCTTC.

This clonotype was picked up many times. The CDR3 DNA reads as TGTGCTAGTGGTTTGCCAGGGGAGGTCAATCAGCCCCAGCATTTT. The encoded protein is CASGLPGEVNQPQHF. J is TRBJ1-5 and V is TRBV12-5; D perhaps matches TRBD1 (6 bases). The CDR3 consists of 15 residues. Trimming removed 2 bases from V and 3 bases from J, with 11 bases in between. Germline CDR1 is LGHNT and CDR2 is FRNRAP.

The V and J genes are TRBV15 and TRBJ2-1; TRBD2 is a possible D gene (6 bases). From germline, CDR1 is LNHNV and CDR2 YYDKDF (reference sequence). V shed 8 bases and J shed 8 bases, with 10 bases lying between them. The CDR3 runs to 11 residues. CDR3 in DNA: TGTGCCACCCTCCGGAGGGATGAGCAGTTCTTC. This gives the protein CATLRRDEQFF.

This clonotype showed up just a few times. J is TRBJ2-6 and V is TRBV7-9, with unresolved D. The length of the CDR3 is 15 residues. Germline V CDR1 and CDR2: SEHNR, FQNEAQ (reference sequence). Trimming removed 3 bases at V and 2 bases at J, with 8 bases between. In DNA, the CDR3 is TGTGCCAGCAGCTTCGGGCAGGCTGGGGCCAACGTCCTGACTTTC. This codes for CASSFGQAGANVLTF.

This clonotype was counted at least ten times. The chain has TRBV20-1 and TRBJ2-2; 14 bases are shared with TRBD2. Germline lookup yields CDR1 DFQATT and CDR2 SNEGSKA (reference sequence). The CDR3 spans 18 residues. The ends lost 3 bases at V and 3 bases at J; junction bases unmatched: 9. CDR3 region: CSASEGLAGVGDTGELFF. In nucleotides, the CDR3 is TGCAGTGCTAGTGAGGGACTAGCGGGAGTAGGGGACACCGGGGAGCTGTTTTTT.

This clonotype was counted many times. The chain carries TRBV6-2 or TRBV6-3 and TRBJ2-5; D is uncertain. The CDR3 loop spans 14 amino acids. The V gene's germline CDR1 is MNHEY and CDR2 SVGEGT. Trimming took 0 bases from V and 1 from J, leaving 6 bases between them. In DNA, the CDR3 is TGTGCCAGCAGTTACTCTAGGTTCCAAGAGACCCAGTACTTC. As protein: CASSYSRFQETQYF.

Concerning this clonotype: It may be a read error: a sequence one base away is much more abundant. This sequence joins TRBV11-3 and TRBJ1-1; 8 nucleotides match TRBD1. CDR3 length equals 15 residues. Germline CDR1 reads SGHNT; CDR2 reads YENEEA. CDR3 amino acids: CASSTAGQGGTGAFF. In nucleotides, the CDR3 is TGTGCCAGCAGCACCGCCGGACAGGGTGGAACTGGAGCTTTCTTT.

The CDR3 sequence is CAISDLGGMNTEAFF. DNA for the CDR3: TGTGCCATCAGTGACCTGGGGGGGATGAACACTGAAGCTTTCTTT. V is TRBV10-3 and J is TRBJ1-1; D might be TRBD1 (5 bases). Germline V gene lookup returns CDR1 ENHRY and CDR2 SYGVKD. Trimming pared 3 bases from V and 0 bases from J, leaving 11 bases between. This CDR3 is built from 15 residues.

The table lists this clonotype with a few counts. CDR3 sequence reads: CASTNRGRGYGYTF. The CDR3 nucleotides are TGCGCCAGCACCAACAGGGGAAGGGGCTATGGCTACACCTTC. The chain uses TRBV10-2 and TRBJ1-2; 7 bases agree with TRBD1. The junction had 9 bases not matched to a gene; V was cut back by 7 bases and J by 4 bases. The germline V gene has CDR1 WSHSY and CDR2 SAAADI. There are 14 residues in the CDR3.

There are many counts of this clonotype. V usage is TRBV28 and J usage is TRBJ2-5; a possible D gene is TRBD2 (5 bases). The V and J ends lost 3 bases and 5 bases respectively, with 13 bases between them. Germline CDR1 is MDHEN and CDR2 is SYDVKM. The CDR3 totals 14 residues. Written as DNA, the CDR3 is TGTGCCAGCAGTTTCCGAGGAGGACTGGAGACCCAGTACTTC. It translates to CASSFRGGLETQYF.

Many counts were recorded for this clonotype. V gene TRBV27 combines with J gene TRBJ2-2; D is ambiguous. Germline V lookup: CDR1 MNHEY, CDR2 SMNVEV (reference sequence). V lost 7 bases and J lost 3, with 3 bases in between. CDR3 length equals 11 residues. The CDR3 is CASKYTGELFF. The CDR3, as DNA: TGTGCCAGCAAGTACACCGGGGAGCTGTTTTTT.

The chain couples TRBV30 to TRBJ2-7; 7 bases agree with TRBD2. Germline CDR1 reads GTSNPN; CDR2 reads SVGIG (reference sequence). Unmatched junction bases numbered 3, after V lost 0 bases and J lost 7 bases. This CDR3 comprises 12 residues. The CDR3 reads CAWSVGGGEQYF. In DNA form, the CDR3 reads TGTGCCTGGAGTGTTGGGGGGGGAGAGCAGTACTTC.